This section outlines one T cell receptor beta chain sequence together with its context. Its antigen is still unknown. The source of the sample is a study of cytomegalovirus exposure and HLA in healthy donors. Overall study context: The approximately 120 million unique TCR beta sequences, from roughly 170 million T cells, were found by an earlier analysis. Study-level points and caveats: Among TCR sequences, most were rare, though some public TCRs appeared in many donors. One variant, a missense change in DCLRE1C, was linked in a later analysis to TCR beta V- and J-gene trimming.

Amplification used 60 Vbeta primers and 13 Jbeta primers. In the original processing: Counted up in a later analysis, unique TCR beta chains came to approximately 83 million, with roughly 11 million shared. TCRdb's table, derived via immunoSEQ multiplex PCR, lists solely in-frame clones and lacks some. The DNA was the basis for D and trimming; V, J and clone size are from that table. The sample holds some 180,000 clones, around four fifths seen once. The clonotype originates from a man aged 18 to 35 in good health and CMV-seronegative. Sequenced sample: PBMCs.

In DNA, the CDR3 is TGCAGCGTTGGTAGGGGACAGGGGGGCACCGGGGAGCTGTTTTTT. Amino acid sequence: CSVGRGQGGTGELFF. The chain recombines TRBV29-1 with TRBJ2-2, with TRBD1 matching 11 bases. CDR1 is SQVTM, CDR2 ANQGSEA, per germline. CDR3 size: 15 residues. J lost 4 bases, V lost 4 bases, and 5 bases had no gene match.